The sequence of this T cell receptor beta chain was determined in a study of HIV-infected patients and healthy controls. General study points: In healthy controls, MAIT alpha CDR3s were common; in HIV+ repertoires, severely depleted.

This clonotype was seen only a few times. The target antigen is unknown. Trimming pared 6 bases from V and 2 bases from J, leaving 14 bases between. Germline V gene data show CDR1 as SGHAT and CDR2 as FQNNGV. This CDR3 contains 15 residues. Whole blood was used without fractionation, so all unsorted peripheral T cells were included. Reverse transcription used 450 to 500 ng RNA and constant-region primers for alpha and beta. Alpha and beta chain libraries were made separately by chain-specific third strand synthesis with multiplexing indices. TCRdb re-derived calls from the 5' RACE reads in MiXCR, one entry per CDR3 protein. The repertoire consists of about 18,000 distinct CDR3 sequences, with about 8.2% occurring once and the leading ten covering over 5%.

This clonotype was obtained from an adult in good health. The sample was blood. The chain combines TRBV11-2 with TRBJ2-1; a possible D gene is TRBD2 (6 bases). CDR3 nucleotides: TGTGCCAGCAGGCCCATCGGAGGGCCCTACAATGAGCAGTTCTTC. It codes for CASRPIGGPYNEQFF. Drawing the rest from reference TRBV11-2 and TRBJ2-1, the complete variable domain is EAGVAQSPRYKIIEKRQSVAFWCNPISGHATLYWYQQILGQGPKLLIQFQNNGVVDDSQLPKDRFSAERLKGVDSTLKIQPAKLEDSAVYLCASRPIGGPYNEQFFGPGTRLTVL.